These 7 T cell receptor beta chains came from one sample sequenced in a study of blood T cell repertoires in COVID-19. Clones were read by immunoSEQ multiplex PCR, and TCRdb kept only the in-frame ones, dropping some. The sample includes over 90,000 clones, roughly nine tenths seen only once; the top ten take 5.1%. Sequencing input: peripheral blood. Receptors were obtained from a middle-aged man with acute or convalescent COVID-19.

This chain connects TRBV5-5 to TRBJ1-5; 9 bases match TRBD1. The V segment lost 1 base and the J segment 7 bases; nucleotides outside the gene matches: 3. The CDR3 length is 14 residues. Germline V lookup: CDR1 SGHKS, CDR2 YYEKEE (reference sequence). CDR3 amino acids: CASSLTGGRQPQHF. For the CDR3, the DNA is TGTGCCAGCAGCTTGACAGGGGGCCGGCAGCCCCAGCATTTT.

V usage is TRBV27 and J usage is TRBJ1-4; D is unresolved. V lost 3 bases, J lost 7 bases, and 9 bases lay in between. CDR1 MNHEY and CDR2 SMNVEV come from the germline V gene (reference sequence). The CDR3 covers 13 residues. The CDR3 nucleotides read TGTGCCAGCAGTTTCCGCCGGGGTGAAAAACTGTTTTTT. It codes for CASSFRRGEKLFF.

This clone showed up just once. This sequence joins TRBV6-2 or TRBV6-3 and TRBJ2-1, with 8 nucleotides matching TRBD2. Unmatched junction bases numbered 8, after V lost 5 bases and J lost 2 bases. The CDR3 is made up of 16 amino acids. Germline V gene sequence: CDR1 MNHEY, CDR2 SVGEGT. The CDR3 region has the DNA TGTGCCAGCAGTGACAGACTAGCGACAACCTACAATGAGCAGTTCTTC. Translating gives CASSDRLATTYNEQFF.

This chain connects TRBV5-1 to TRBJ2-1; D perhaps matches TRBD2 (7 bases). The V gene's germline CDR1 is SGHRS and CDR2 YFSETQ. The V end was cut by 6 bases, the J end by 5 bases, with 15 bases between. This CDR3 contains 14 residues. CDR3 loop: CASKAGAANNEQFF. The DNA of the CDR3 is TGCGCCAGCAAGGCGGGGGCGGCGAACAATGAGCAGTTCTTC.

The chain combines TRBV4-3 with TRBJ2-7, with D unclear. CDR1 and CDR2 from the germline V gene are LGHNA and YSLEER. V was pared by 0 bases and J by 9 bases, with 18 bases between. The CDR3 covers 15 residues. CDR3: CASSQEYNYPNLQYF. In DNA, the CDR3 is TGCGCCAGCAGCCAAGAGTATAACTACCCAAACTTGCAGTACTTC.

The chain links TRBV15 to TRBJ1-1; a possible D gene is TRBD1 (5 bases). Germline values: CDR1 LNHNV, CDR2 YYDKDF (reference sequence). Trimming took 7 bases from V and 4 from J, leaving 19 bases between them. This CDR3 contains 15 residues. The CDR3: CATNTGGKLGTEAFF. CDR3 coding DNA: TGTGCCACCAACACGGGGGGGAAACTGGGCACTGAAGCTTTCTTT.

The chain uses TRBV23-1 and TRBJ2-2; 9 nucleotides agree with TRBD2. Being an ORF, TRBV23-1 has a function that is uncertain. The CDR3 has 16 residues. The trim removed 2 bases at V and 2 bases at J, leaving 3 bases unmatched. Here the CDR3 reads CASSQLAGTNTGELFF. CDR3 sequence (DNA): TGCGCCAGCAGTCAACTAGCGGGGACAAACACCGGGGAGCTGTTTTTT.